The 9 T cell receptor beta chains below all came from one sample that was sequenced in a study of blood T cell repertoires in COVID-19. Assay: immunoSEQ multiplex PCR; the TCRdb copy retains only in-frame clones and omits some. Of 200,000 to 300,000 clones in the sample, around 84% were seen once. The material sequenced was peripheral blood. These receptors were taken from an older woman with COVID-19, enrolled during active disease.

V usage is TRBV2 and J usage is TRBJ1-6; no firm D call. Germline V lookup: CDR1 SNHLY, CDR2 FYNNEI. V shed 2 bases and J shed 7 bases, with 9 bases lying between them. This CDR3 contains 14 residues. This CDR3 reads CASSEMRPNSPLHF. The CDR3 DNA sequence: TGTGCCAGCAGTGAAATGCGGCCGAATTCACCCCTCCACTTT.

The chain carries TRBV29-1 and TRBJ1-5; D might be TRBD1 (6 bases). CDR1 and CDR2 from the germline V gene are SQVTM and ANQGSEA. The CDR3 consists of 13 residues. V was clipped by 4 bases and J by 7 bases, with 14 bases between them. DNA for the CDR3: TGCAGCGTTGGGTACAGGGTAGGCCAGCCCCAGCATTTT. It specifies CSVGYRVGQPQHF. Drawing the rest from reference TRBV29-1 and TRBJ1-5, the complete variable domain is SAVISQKPSRDICQRGTSLTIQCQVDSQVTMMFWYRQQPGQSLTLIATANQGSEATYESGFVIDKFPISRPNLTFSTLTVSNMSPEDSSIYLCSVGYRVGQPQHFGDGTRLSIL.

The chain recombines TRBV7-8 with TRBJ2-7, with 12 bases that match TRBD1. V lost 6 bases to trimming and J lost 4 bases; unmatched junction nucleotides: 10. Germline V gene sequence: CDR1 SGHVS, CDR2 FQNEAQ. The CDR3 runs to 16 residues. CDR3 sequence (DNA): TGTGCCAGCAGTTCCGGGACAGGGGGCGCGGTGTACGAGCAGTACTTC. Translated: CASSSGTGGAVYEQYF. Variable domain in full (rest from reference TRBV7-8 and TRBJ2-7): GAGVSQSPRYKVAKRGQDVALRCDPISGHVSLFWYQQALGQGPEFLTYFQNEAQLDKSGLPSDRFFAERPEGSVSTLKIQRTQQEDSAVYLCASSSGTGGAVYEQYFGPGTRLTVT.

This chain joins TRBV6-5 and TRBJ2-7; TRBD1 might be the D (7 bases). The CDR3 is 15 residues long. The V end lost 6 bases, the J end lost 4 bases, and 19 bases lay between the germline ends. Looked up from germline, CDR1 is MNHEY and CDR2 is SVGAGI. Here the CDR3 reads CASRRRDRGRYEQYF. CDR3 sequence (DNA): TGTGCCAGCAGGCGCCGGGACAGAGGGAGGTACGAGCAGTACTTC.

As DNA, the CDR3 is TGTGCCAGCAGCTTAGACGGATTGGAGACCGGGGAGCTGTTTTTT. As protein: CASSLDGLETGELFF. The chain is built from TRBV11-2 and TRBJ2-2; D gene unclear. The CDR3 totals 15 residues. The V end was cut by 0 bases, the J end by 5 bases, with 10 bases between. Germline CDR1 and CDR2: SGHAT and FQNNGV.

This chain connects TRBV30 to TRBJ2-7; 8 bases are shared with TRBD1. With V trimmed by 4 bases and J by 6 bases, 11 bases remained unmatched. In germline, CDR1 is GTSNPN, CDR2 SVGIG (reference sequence). The CDR3 contains 14 residues. CDR3 sequence (DNA): TGTGCCTGGAAGACCTTGGGGCAGGGGGCCGAGCAGTACTTC. As protein: CAWKTLGQGAEQYF.

The chain employs TRBV29-1 and TRBJ1-1; D possibly corresponds to TRBD1 (5 bases). The germline V and J ends were trimmed by 4 bases and 1 base, with 10 bases remaining between them. This CDR3 has 13 amino acids. Germline V gene sequence: CDR1 SQVTM, CDR2 ANQGSEA. In nucleotides, the CDR3 is TGCAGCGTTGTATGGGGCGCGAACACTGAAGCTTTCTTT. This gives the protein CSVVWGANTEAFF.

The rearrangement uses TRBV19 and TRBJ2-7, with 13 nucleotides matching TRBD2. The V and J ends lost 9 bases and 3 bases, in that order; junction bases with no gene match: 11. The CDR3 has 16 residues. Germline V gene lookup returns CDR1 LNHDA and CDR2 SQIVND (reference sequence). The CDR3 loop reads CASCSRTSGGFYEQYF. As DNA, the CDR3 is TGTGCCAGCTGCTCAAGGACTAGCGGGGGATTCTACGAGCAGTACTTC.

This clone was observed a single time. V usage is TRBV30 and J usage is TRBJ1-5; no definite D call. CDR3 length equals 13 residues. Germline V gene data show CDR1 as GTSNPN and CDR2 as SVGIG (reference sequence). The ends were cut back, 1 base at V and 0 bases at J, with 4 bases in the middle. CDR3 in amino acids: CAWSAGSNQPQHF. The CDR3 coding sequence is TGTGCCTGGAGTGCGGGTAGCAATCAGCCCCAGCATTTT.